This TCR beta chain originates from a study of blood T cell repertoires in COVID-19. Study details: T cells, B-cell-depleted T cells, or PBMCs supplied cDNA or gDNA.

Sequencing was performed with immunoSEQ multiplex PCR; in TCRdb, only in-frame clones are kept and a portion is missing. The table includes a few hundred thousand clones, roughly 87% detected once. The CDR3 covers 12 residues. The V gene's germline CDR1 is SQVTM and CDR2 ANQGSEA. Trimming pared 5 bases from V and 5 bases from J, leaving 13 bases between. The specimen sequenced was peripheral blood. The rearrangement uses TRBV29-1 and TRBJ2-7; D might be TRBD1 (5 bases). This clonotype was sampled from a man aged 35 to 55 with active or convalescent COVID-19. In DNA, the CDR3 is TGCAGCGTTAATGGGGCTGTGGACGAGCAGTACTTC. The encoded protein is CSVNGAVDEQYF.